The T cell receptor beta chain described here comes from a study of blood T cell repertoires in COVID-19. About the research overall: Italy, Spain and the United States were the sources of the convalescent and acute COVID-19 samples. The analysed material was cDNA or gDNA that came from T cells, B-cell-depleted T cells, or PBMCs.

Per the germline V gene, CDR1 is LGHNA and CDR2 is YNFKEQ. Trimming left V 0 bases short and J 6 bases short, with 11 bases between. CDR3 size: 15 residues. Authors' analysis steps: Counts of nucleated cells, estimated from reference gene primer amplification, were obtained. TCRdb's copy holds only in-frame clones and misses some; the assay was immunoSEQ multiplex PCR. Clonal size and the V and J genes are those of that table, whereas D and trimming came from the DNA. The data contain tens of thousands of clones, about 90% of them singletons. The sequence was collected from a human donor in a cohort sampled during active COVID-19. The chain is built from TRBV4-2 and TRBJ1-4; D uncertain. The source material was peripheral blood. CDR3 sequence reads: CASSQDLAFHEKLFF. CDR3 nucleotides: TGTGCCAGCAGCCAAGATTTGGCCTTCCATGAAAAACTGTTTTTT.